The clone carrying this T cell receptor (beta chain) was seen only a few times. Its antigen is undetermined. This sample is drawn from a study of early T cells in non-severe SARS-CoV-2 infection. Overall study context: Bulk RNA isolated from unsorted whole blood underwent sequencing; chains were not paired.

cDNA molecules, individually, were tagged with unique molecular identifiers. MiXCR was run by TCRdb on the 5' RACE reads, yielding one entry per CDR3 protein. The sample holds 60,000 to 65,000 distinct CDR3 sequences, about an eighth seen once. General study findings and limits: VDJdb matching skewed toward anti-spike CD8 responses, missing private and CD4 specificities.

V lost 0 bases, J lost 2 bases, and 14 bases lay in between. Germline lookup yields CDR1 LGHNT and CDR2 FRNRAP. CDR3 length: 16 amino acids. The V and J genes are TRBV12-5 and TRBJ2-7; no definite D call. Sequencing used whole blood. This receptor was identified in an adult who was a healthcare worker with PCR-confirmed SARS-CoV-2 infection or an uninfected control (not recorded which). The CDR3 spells CASGLVSRPGPYEQYF. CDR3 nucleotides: TGTGCTAGTGGTTTGGTATCAAGACCAGGTCCCTACGAGCAGTACTTC.